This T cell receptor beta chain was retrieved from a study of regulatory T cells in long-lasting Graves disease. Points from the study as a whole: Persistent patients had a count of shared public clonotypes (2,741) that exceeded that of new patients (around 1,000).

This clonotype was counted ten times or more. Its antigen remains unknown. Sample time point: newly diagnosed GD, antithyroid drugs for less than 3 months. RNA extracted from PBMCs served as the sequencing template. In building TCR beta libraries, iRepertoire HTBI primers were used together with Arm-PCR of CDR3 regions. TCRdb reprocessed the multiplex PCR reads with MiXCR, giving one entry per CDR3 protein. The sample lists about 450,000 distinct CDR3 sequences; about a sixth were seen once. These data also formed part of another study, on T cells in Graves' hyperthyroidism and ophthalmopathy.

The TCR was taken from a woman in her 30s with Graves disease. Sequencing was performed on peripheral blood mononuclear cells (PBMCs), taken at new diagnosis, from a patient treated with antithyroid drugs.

The CDR3 region is CASSPPSGRASGEQYF. CDR3 nucleotide sequence: TGTGCCAGCTCACCACCTAGCGGGAGGGCCTCGGGCGAGCAGTACTTC. V usage is TRBV18 and J usage is TRBJ2-7; 11 positions match TRBD2. The CDR3 has 16 amino acids. J was trimmed by 6 bases and V by 0 bases; bases with no gene match: 7. Germline CDR1 reads KGHSH; CDR2 reads LQKENI.